This TCR beta chain was identified during a study of a mutant IDH1 vaccine in newly diagnosed glioma. The repertoire was sequenced with immunoSEQ multiplex PCR; TCRdb's copy has only in-frame clones and lacks some. The sample carries more than 25,000 clones, about four fifths recorded once. This clone was seen more than once but under ten times. What it binds is not known. As to time point: week 35, safety follow-up. What each vaccine dose contained was 300 ug of mutant IDH1 20-mer peptide, accompanied by topical imiquimod. The vaccination schedule gave patients eight doses in weeks 1, 3, 5, 7, 11, 15, 19 and 23. Astrocytomas found in donors were new, WHO grade 3 or 4, IDH1-mutant and ATRX-lost. This CDR3 region has 13 residues. Trimming removed 2 bases at V and 2 bases at J, with 6 bases between. Germline V gene sequence: CDR1 MRHNA, CDR2 SNTAGT.

The TCR comes from a man aged 50 to 60 with glioma. The chain couples TRBV6-4 to TRBJ1-2; the D is unclear. Sequenced material: PBMCs, taken from a glioma patient whose treatment included an IDH1 peptide vaccine. The CDR3 nucleotides are TGTGCCAGCAGTGACCAGGAAAACTATGGCTACACCTTC. Amino acid sequence: CASSDQENYGYTF.